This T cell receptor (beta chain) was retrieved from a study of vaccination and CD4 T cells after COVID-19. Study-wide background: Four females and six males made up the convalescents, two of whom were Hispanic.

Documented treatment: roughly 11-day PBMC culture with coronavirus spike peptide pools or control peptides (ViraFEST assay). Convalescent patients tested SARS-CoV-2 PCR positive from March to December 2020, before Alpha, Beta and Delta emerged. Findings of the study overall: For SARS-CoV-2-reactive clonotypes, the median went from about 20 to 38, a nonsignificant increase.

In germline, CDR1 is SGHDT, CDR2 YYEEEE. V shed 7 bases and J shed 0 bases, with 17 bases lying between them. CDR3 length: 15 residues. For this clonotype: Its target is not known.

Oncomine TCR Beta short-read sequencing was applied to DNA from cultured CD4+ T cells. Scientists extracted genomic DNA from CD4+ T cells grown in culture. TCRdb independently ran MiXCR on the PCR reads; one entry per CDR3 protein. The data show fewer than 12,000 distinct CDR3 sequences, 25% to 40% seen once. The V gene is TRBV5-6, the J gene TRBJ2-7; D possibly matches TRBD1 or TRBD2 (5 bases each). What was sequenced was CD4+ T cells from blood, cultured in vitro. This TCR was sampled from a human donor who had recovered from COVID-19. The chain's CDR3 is CASSRPGTLSYEQYF. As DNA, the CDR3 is TGTGCCAGCTCTCGGCCCGGGACCCTCTCCTACGAGCAGTACTTC.